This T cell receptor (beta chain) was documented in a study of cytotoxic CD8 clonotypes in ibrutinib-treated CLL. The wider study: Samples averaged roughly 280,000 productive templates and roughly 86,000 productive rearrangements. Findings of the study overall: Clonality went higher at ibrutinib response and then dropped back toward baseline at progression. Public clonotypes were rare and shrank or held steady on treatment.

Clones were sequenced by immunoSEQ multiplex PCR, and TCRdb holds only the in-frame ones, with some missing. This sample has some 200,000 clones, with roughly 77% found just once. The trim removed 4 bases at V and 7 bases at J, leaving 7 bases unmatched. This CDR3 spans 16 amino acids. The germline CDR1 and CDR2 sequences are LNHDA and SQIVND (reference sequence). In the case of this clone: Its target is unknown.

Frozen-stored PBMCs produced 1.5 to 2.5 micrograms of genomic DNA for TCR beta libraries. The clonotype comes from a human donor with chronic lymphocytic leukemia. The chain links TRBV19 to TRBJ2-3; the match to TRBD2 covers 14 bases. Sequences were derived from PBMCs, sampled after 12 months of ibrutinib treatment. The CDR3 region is CASSTLGTSGRNTQYF. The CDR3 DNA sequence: TGTGCCAGTAGTACCCTCGGGACTAGCGGGAGAAATACGCAGTATTTT.